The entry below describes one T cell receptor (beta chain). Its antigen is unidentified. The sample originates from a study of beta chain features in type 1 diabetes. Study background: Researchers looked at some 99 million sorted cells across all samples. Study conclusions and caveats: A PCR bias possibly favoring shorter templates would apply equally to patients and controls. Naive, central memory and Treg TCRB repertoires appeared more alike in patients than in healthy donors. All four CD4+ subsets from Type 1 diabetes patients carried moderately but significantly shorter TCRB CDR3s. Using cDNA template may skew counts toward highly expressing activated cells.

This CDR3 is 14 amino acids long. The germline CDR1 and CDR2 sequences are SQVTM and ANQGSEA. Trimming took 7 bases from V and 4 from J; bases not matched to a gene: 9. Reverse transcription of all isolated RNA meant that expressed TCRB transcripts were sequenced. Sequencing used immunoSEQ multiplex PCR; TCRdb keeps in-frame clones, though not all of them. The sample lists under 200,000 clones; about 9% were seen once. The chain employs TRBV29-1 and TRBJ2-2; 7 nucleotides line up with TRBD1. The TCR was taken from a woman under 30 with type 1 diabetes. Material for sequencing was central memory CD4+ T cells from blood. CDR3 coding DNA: TGCAGCGCTACAGGGGTCCGCAGCACCGGGGAGCTGTTTTTT. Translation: CSATGVRSTGELFF.